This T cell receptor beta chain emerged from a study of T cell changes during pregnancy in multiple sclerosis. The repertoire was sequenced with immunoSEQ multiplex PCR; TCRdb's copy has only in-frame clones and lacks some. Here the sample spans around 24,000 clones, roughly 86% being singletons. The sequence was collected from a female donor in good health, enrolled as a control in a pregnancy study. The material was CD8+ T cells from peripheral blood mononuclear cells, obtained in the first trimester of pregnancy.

The CDR3 reads CASSMGLNTDTQYF. In nucleotides, the CDR3 is TGTGCCAGTAGTATGGGACTAAACACAGATACGCAGTATTTT. The rearrangement uses TRBV19 and TRBJ2-3; 7 bases are shared with TRBD2. The CDR3 has 14 residues. Germline values: CDR1 LNHDA, CDR2 SQIVND (reference sequence). With 3 bases clipped from V and 2 bases from J, the junction kept 2 bases outside the gene matches.